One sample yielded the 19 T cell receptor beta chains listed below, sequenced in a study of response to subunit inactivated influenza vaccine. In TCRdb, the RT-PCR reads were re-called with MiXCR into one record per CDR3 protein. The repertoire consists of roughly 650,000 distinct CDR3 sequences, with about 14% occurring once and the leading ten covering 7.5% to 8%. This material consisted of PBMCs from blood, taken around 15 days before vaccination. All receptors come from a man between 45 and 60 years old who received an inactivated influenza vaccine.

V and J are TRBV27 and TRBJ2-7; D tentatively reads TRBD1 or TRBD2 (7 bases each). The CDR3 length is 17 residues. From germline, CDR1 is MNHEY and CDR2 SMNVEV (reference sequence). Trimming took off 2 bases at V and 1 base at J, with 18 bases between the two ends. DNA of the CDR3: TGTGCCAGCAGTTTAAGAAGAGGGGGCGGGAGTTCCTACGAGCAGTACTTC. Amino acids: CASSLRRGGGSSYEQYF.

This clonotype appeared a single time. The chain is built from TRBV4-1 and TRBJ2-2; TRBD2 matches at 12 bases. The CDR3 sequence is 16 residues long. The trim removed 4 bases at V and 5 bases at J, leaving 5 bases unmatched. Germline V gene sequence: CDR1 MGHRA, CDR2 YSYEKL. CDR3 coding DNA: TGCGCCAGCAGCCGACTAGCGGGAGTCTGGACCGGGGAGCTGTTTTTT. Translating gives CASSRLAGVWTGELFF.

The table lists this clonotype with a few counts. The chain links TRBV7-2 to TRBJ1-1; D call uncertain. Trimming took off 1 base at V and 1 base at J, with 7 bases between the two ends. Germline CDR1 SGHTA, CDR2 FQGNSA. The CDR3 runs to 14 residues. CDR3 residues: CASSLGRSNTEAFF. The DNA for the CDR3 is TGTGCCAGCAGCTTAGGAAGATCGAACACTGAAGCTTTCTTT.

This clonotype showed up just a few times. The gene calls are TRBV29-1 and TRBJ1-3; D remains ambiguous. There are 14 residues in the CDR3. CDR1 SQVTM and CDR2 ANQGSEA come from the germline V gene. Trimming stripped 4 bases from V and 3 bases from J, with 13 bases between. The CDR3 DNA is TGCAGCGTTGTGAGGCAGAAAGATGGAAACACCATATATTTT. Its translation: CSVVRQKDGNTIYF.

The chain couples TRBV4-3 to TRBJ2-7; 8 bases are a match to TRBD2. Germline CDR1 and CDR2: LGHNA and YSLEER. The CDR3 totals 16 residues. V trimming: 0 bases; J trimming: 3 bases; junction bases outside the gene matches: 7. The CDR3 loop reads CASSQDVSLADYEQYF. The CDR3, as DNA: TGCGCCAGCAGCCAAGATGTGTCACTAGCGGACTACGAGCAGTACTTC.

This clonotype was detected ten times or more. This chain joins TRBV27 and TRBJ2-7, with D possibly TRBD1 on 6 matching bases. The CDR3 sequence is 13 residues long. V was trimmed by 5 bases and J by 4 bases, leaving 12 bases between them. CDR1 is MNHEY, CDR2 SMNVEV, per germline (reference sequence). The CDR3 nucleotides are TGTGCCAGCAGTCGGCGACAGGAATACGAGCAGTACTTC. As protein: CASSRRQEYEQYF.

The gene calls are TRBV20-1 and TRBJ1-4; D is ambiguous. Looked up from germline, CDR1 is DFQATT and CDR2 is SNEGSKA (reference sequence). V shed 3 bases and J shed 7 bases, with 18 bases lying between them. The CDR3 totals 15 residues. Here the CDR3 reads CSARVAYAASEKLFF. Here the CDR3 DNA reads TGCAGTGCTAGGGTGGCTTACGCGGCGAGTGAAAAACTGTTTTTT.

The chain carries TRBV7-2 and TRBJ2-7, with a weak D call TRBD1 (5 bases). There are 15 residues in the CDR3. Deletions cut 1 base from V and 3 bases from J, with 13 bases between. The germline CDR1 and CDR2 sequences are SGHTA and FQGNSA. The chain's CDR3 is CASSLVTDRNYEQYF. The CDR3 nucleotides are TGTGCCAGCAGCTTAGTTACCGACAGAAACTACGAGCAGTACTTC.

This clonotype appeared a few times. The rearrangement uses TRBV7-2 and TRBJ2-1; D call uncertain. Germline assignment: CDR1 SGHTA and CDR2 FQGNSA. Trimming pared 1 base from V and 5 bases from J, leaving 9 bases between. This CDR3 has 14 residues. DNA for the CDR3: TGTGCCAGCAGCTTAGGAGTAGGGAACAATGAGCAGTTCTTC. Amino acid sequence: CASSLGVGNNEQFF.

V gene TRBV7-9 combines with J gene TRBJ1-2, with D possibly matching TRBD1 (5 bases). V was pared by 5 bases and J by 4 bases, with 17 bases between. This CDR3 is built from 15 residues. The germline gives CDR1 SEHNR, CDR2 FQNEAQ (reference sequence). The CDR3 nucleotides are TGTGCCAGCAGCCTAATACAGGAGGGACCCTATGGCTACACCTTC. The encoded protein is CASSLIQEGPYGYTF.

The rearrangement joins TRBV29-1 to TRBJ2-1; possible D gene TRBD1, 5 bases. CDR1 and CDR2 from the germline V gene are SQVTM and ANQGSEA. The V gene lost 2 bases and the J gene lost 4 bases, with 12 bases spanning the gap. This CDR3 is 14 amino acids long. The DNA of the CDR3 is TGCAGCGTTGAACGGGCAGGGTCGTACAATGAGCAGTTCTTC. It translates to CSVERAGSYNEQFF.

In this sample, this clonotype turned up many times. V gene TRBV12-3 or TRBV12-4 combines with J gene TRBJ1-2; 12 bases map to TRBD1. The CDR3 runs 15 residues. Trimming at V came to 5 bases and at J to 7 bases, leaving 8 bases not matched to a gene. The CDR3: CASSPGTGGAGGYTF. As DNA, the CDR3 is TGTGCCAGCAGTCCCGGGACAGGGGGCGCAGGTGGCTACACCTTC.

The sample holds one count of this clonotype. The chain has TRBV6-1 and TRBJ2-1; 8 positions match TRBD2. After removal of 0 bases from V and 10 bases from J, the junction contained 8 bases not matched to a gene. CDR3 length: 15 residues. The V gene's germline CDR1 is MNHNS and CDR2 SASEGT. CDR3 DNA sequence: TGTGCCAGCAGTGAAGCGCTTCGAGCGGGAGACGAGCAGTTCTTC. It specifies CASSEALRAGDEQFF.

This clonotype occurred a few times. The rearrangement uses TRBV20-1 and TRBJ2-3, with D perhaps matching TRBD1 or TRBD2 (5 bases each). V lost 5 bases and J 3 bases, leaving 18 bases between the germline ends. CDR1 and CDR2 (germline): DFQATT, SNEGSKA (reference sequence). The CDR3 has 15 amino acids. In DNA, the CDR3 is TGCAGTGCTGGACCCGGGACCGCAAGTACAGATACGCAGTATTTT. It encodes CSAGPGTASTDTQYF.

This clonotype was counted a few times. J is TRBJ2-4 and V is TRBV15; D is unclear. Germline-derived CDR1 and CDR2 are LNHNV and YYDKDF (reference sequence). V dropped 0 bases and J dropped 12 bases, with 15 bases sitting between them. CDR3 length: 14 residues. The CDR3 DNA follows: TGTGCCACCAGCAGAGATATCCTCGGTTGGGATCAGTACTTC. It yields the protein CATSRDILGWDQYF.

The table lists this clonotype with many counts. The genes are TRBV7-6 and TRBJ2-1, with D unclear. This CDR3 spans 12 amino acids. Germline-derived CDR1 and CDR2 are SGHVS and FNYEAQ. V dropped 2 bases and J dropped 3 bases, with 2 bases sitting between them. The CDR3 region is CASSLYYNEQFF. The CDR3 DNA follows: TGTGCCAGCAGCTTATACTACAATGAGCAGTTCTTC.

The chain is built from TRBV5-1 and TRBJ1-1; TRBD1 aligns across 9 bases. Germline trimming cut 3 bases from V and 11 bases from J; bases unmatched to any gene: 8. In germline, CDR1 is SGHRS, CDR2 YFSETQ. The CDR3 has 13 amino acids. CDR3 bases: TGCGCCAGCAGCTCGGGACAGGGCTTTTCGGCTTTCTTT. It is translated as CASSSGQGFSAFF.

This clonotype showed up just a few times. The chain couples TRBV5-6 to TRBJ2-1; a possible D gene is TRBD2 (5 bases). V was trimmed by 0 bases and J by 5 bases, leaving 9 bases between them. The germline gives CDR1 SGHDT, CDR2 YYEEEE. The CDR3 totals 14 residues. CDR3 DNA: TGTGCCAGCAGCTTGGGGGTTAGCGACAATGAGCAGTTCTTC. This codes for CASSLGVSDNEQFF.

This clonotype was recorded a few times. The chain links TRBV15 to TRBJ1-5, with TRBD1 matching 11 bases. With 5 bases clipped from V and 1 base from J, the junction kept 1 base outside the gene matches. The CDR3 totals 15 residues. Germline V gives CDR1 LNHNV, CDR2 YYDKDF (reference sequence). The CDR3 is CATSGTGGSNQPQHF. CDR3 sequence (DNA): TGTGCCACCAGCGGGACAGGGGGGAGCAATCAGCCCCAGCATTTT.